One sample yielded the 15 T cell receptor beta chains listed below, sequenced in a study of blood T cell repertoires in COVID-19. Some clones are missing from TCRdb's copy, which holds only in-frame ones; the method was immunoSEQ multiplex PCR. Of some 200,000 clones in the sample, 80% to 85% were seen once. Sequenced input: PBMCs or T cells enriched from blood (not recorded which). Receptors were obtained from a man between 40 and 49 years old who had recovered from COVID-19.

The V gene is TRBV29-1, the J gene TRBJ2-3; 11 bases agree with TRBD2. Germline CDR1 is SQVTM and CDR2 is ANQGSEA. The V gene end was trimmed by 6 bases and the J gene end by 1 base; junction bases not matched to a gene: 12. CDR3 length: 17 residues. The CDR3: CSVVLAGGSGGTDTQYF. The CDR3 DNA follows: TGCAGCGTGGTTCTAGCGGGGGGATCGGGTGGCACAGATACGCAGTATTTT.

This sequence joins TRBV29-1 and TRBJ2-7, with a tentative D call TRBD2 (5 bases). Germline values: CDR1 SQVTM, CDR2 ANQGSEA. Trimming removed 8 bases from V and 2 bases from J, with 13 bases in between. The CDR3 has 12 residues. The chain's CDR3 is CSMLTEAYEQYF. CDR3 nucleotide sequence: TGCAGCATGCTGACGGAGGCCTACGAGCAGTACTTC.

This chain links TRBV6-1 with TRBJ1-1, with a possible D match to TRBD1 (5 bases). This CDR3 comprises 14 residues. CDR1 and CDR2 from the germline V gene are MNHNS and SASEGT. The V end lost 2 bases, the J end lost 11 bases, and 18 bases lay between the germline ends. The CDR3 region has the DNA TGTGCCAGCAGTGAACCGGCAGGGTATGAGGACGCTTTCTTT. It yields the protein CASSEPAGYEDAFF.

The J gene is TRBJ2-3, the V gene TRBV27; 7 bases line up with TRBD2. Germline V gene data show CDR1 as MNHEY and CDR2 as SMNVEV (reference sequence). V lost 5 bases to trimming and J lost 1 base; unmatched junction nucleotides: 3. The CDR3 sequence is 14 residues long. CDR3 DNA sequence: TGTGCCAGCAGTAGGGAGGGTGGCACAGATACGCAGTATTTT. Amino acid sequence: CASSREGGTDTQYF.

The chain combines TRBV2 with TRBJ2-3; 9 positions match TRBD1. The V and J ends lost 4 bases and 3 bases, in that order; junction bases with no gene match: 5. The germline CDR1 and CDR2 sequences are SNHLY and FYNNEI. The CDR3 length is 15 residues. The CDR3 region is CASSVGQGLTDTQYF. Written as DNA, the CDR3 is TGTGCCAGCAGTGTGGGACAGGGTTTGACAGATACGCAGTATTTT.

The CDR3 nucleotides are TGCGCCAGCAGCCTCACGCGAGCGGGCAAAGAGACCCAGTACTTC. Its protein is CASSLTRAGKETQYF. This chain joins TRBV4-1 and TRBJ2-5; tentative D call: TRBD2 (6 bases). The CDR3 totals 15 residues. Between the trimmed V and J ends, which lost 4 bases and 3 bases, there was a span of 15 bases. Germline V CDR1 and CDR2: MGHRA, YSYEKL.

The rearrangement links TRBV6-5 to TRBJ1-2; 7 nucleotides line up with TRBD1. The trim removed 6 bases at V and 5 bases at J, leaving 9 bases unmatched. The germline CDR1 and CDR2 sequences are MNHEY and SVGAGI. The CDR3 contains 14 residues. The CDR3 coding sequence is TGTGCCAGCAGGGCCGGGACAGTGAATTATGGCTACACCTTC. It encodes CASRAGTVNYGYTF.

This clone was recorded once. The V gene is TRBV7-8, the J gene TRBJ1-3; D unclear. V lost 2 bases and J 0 bases, leaving 11 bases between the germline ends. The CDR3 loop spans 16 amino acids. Germline CDR1 and CDR2: SGHVS and FQNEAQ. For the CDR3, the DNA is TGTGCCAGCAGCTTAACGGTAACCCGCTCTGGAAACACCATATATTTT. Protein sequence: CASSLTVTRSGNTIYF.

This clone was found a few times. The chain is built from TRBV7-9 and TRBJ1-1; the D is unclear. Germline loops: CDR1 SEHNR, CDR2 FQNEAQ (reference sequence). The CDR3 consists of 14 residues. The V and J ends lost 2 bases and 2 bases respectively, with 9 bases between them. DNA for the CDR3: TGTGCCAGCAGCTTATCCAGAGGCAACACTGAAGCTTTCTTT. Encoded protein: CASSLSRGNTEAFF.

This chain links TRBV20-1 with TRBJ1-6; the D is unclear. V shed 3 bases and J shed 7 bases, with 13 bases lying between them. This CDR3 has 14 residues. Germline CDR1 reads DFQATT; CDR2 reads SNEGSKA (reference sequence). The CDR3 nucleotides read TGCAGTGCTAGTCGTTTACAGAGCAATTCACCCCTCCACTTT. It specifies CSASRLQSNSPLHF.

The V call is TRBV14, the J call TRBJ1-2; D may be TRBD1 (6 bases). The CDR3 totals 16 residues. Germline lookup yields CDR1 SGHDN and CDR2 FVKESK. With 4 bases removed from V and 0 bases from J, the gap between germline ends came to 15 bases. CDR3 region: CASSRLGGQSNYGYTF. CDR3 DNA sequence: TGTGCCAGCAGCCGGCTTGGCGGACAGTCTAACTATGGCTACACCTTC.

This clone was picked up one time. This sequence joins TRBV3-1 (or the pseudogene TRBV3-2) and TRBJ1-1; possibly TRBD1 for D (5 bases). V shed 4 bases and J shed 7 bases, with 13 bases lying between them. Germline V gene lookup returns CDR1 LGHDT and CDR2 YNNKEL (reference sequence). CDR3 length: 13 residues. As DNA, the CDR3 is TGTGCCAGCAGCCTCCAGGGCGGGGGTGAAGCTTTCTTT. Amino acids: CASSLQGGGEAFF.

This chain links TRBV5-4 with TRBJ1-2; D is perhaps TRBD1 (6 bases). The length of the CDR3 is 13 residues. Germline V CDR1 and CDR2: SGHNT, YYREEE (reference sequence). V dropped 3 bases and J dropped 5 bases, with 11 bases sitting between them. CDR3 amino acids: CASSSWGQYGYTF. The CDR3 DNA is TGTGCCAGCAGCTCCTGGGGGCAATATGGCTACACCTTC.

The J gene is TRBJ2-3, the V gene TRBV6-5, with TRBD2 as a possible D gene (5 bases). Trimming removed 6 bases from V and 3 bases from J, with 13 bases in between. The germline V gene encodes CDR1 MNHEY and CDR2 SVGAGI. The CDR3 consists of 14 residues. CDR3 region: CASSRGWETDTQYF. CDR3 in DNA: TGTGCCAGCAGCCGGGGTTGGGAGACAGATACGCAGTATTTT.

The J gene is TRBJ1-1, the V gene TRBV4-1, with D hard to call. V lost 2 bases and J lost 1, with 11 bases in between. CDR1 is MGHRA and CDR2 is YSYEKL in the germline V gene. The CDR3 is 15 residues long. The CDR3 bases are TGCGCCAGCAGCCAACCGGTGGAGGGGAACACTGAAGCTTTCTTT. Translating it yields CASSQPVEGNTEAFF.